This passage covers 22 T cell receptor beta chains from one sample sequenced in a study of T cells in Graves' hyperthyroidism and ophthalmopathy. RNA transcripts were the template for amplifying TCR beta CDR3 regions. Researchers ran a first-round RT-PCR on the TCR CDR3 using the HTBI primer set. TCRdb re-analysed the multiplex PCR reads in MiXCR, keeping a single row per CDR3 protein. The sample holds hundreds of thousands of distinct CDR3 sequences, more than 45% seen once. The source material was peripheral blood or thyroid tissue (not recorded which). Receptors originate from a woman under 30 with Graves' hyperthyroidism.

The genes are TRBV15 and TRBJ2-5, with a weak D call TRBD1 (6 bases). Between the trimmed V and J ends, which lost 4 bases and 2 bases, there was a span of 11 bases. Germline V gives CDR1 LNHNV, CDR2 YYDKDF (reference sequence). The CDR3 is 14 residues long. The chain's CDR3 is CATSKRTAQETQYF. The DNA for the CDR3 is TGTGCCACCAGCAAAAGGACAGCGCAAGAGACCCAGTACTTC.

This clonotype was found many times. The CDR3 reads CASSYRGETQYF. Here the CDR3 DNA reads TGTGCCAGCAGTTACCGGGGGGAGACCCAGTACTTC. This sequence joins TRBV12-3 or TRBV12-4 and TRBJ2-5; perhaps TRBD2 as D (6 bases). This CDR3 is 12 amino acids long. V was clipped by 4 bases and J by 5 bases, with 8 bases between them.

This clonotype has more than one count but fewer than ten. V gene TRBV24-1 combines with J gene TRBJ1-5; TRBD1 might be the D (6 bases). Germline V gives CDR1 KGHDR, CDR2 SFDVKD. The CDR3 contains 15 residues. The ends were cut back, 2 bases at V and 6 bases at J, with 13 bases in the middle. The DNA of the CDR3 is TGTGCCACCAGTGATTCAACAGGGCTAGGTCAGCCCCAGCATTTT. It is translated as CATSDSTGLGQPQHF.

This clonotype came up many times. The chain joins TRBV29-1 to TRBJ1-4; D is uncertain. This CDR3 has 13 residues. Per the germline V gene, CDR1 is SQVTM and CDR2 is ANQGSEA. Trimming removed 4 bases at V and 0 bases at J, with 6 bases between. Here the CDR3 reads CSVVFTTNEKLFF. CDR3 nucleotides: TGCAGCGTTGTGTTCACAACTAATGAAAAACTGTTTTTT.

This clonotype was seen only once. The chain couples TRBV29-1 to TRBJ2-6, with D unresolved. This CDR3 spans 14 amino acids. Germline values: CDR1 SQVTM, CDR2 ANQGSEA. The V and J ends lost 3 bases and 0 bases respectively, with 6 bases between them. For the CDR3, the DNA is TGCAGCGTTGAGCAGGACTCTGGGGCCAACGTCCTGACTTTC. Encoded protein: CSVEQDSGANVLTF.

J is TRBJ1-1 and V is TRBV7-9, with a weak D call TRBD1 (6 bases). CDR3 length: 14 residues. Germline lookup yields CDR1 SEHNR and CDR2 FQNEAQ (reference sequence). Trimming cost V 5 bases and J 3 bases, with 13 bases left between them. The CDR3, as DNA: TGTGCCAGCAGCCCACAGGGTGGGGACACTGAAGCTTTCTTT. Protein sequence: CASSPQGGDTEAFF.

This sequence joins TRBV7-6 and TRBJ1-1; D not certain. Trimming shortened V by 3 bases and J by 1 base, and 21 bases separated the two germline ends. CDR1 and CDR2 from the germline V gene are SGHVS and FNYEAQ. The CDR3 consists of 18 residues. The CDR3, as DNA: TGTGCCAGCAGCTTGGTGGTGGGGTTAGGACTCCAGAACACTGAAGCTTTCTTT. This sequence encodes CASSLVVGLGLQNTEAFF.

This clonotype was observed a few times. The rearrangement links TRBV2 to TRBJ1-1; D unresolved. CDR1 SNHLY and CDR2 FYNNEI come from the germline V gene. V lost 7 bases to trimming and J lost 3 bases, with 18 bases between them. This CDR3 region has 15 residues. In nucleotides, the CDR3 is TGTGCCAGCAAGGCGGAGGGAGCGGGGTACACTGAAGCTTTCTTT. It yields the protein CASKAEGAGYTEAFF. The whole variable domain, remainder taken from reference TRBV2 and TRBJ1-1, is EPEVTQTPSHQVTQMGQEVILRCVPISNHLYFYWYRQILGQKVEFLVSFYNNEISEKSEIFDDQFSVERPDGSNFTLKIRSTKLEDSAMYFCASKAEGAGYTEAFFGQGTRLTVV.

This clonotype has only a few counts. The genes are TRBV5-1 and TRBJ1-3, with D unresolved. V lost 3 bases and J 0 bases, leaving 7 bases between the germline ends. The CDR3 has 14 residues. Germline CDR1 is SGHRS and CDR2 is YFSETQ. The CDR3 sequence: CASSSSSSGNTIYF. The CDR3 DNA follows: TGCGCCAGCAGCTCCTCCTCCTCTGGAAACACCATATATTTT.

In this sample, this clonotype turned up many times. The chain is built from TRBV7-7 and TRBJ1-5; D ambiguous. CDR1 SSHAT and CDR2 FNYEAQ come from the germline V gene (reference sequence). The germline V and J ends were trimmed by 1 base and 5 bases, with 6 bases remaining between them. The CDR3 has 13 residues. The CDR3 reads CASSLDVHQPQHF. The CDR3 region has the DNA TGTGCCAGCAGCTTAGATGTCCATCAGCCCCAGCATTTT. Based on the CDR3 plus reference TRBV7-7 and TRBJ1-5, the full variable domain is GAGVSQSPRYKVTKRGQDVTLRCDPISSHATLYWYQQALGQGPEFLTYFNYEAQPDKSGLPSDRFSAERPEGSISTLTIQRTEQRDSAMYRCASSLDVHQPQHFGDGTRLSIL.

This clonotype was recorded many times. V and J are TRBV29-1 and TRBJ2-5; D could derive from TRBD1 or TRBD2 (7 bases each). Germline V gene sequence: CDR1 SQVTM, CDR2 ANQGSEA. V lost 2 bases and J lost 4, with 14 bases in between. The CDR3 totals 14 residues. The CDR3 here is CSVEWQGGTETQYF. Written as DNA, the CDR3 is TGCAGCGTTGAATGGCAGGGGGGGACAGAGACCCAGTACTTC.

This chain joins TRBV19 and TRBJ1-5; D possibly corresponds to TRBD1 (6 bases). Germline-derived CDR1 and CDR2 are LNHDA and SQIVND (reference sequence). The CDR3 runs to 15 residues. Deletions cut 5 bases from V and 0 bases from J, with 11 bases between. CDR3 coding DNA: TGTGCCAGTAGTCGGACAGTTGTTAGCAATCAGCCCCAGCATTTT. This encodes CASSRTVVSNQPQHF. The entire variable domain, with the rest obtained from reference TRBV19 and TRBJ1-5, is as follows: DGGITQSPKYLFRKEGQNVTLSCEQNLNHDAMYWYRQDPGQGLRLIYYSQIVNDFQKGDIAEGYSVSREKKESFPLTVTSAQKNPTAFYLCASSRTVVSNQPQHFGDGTRLSIL.

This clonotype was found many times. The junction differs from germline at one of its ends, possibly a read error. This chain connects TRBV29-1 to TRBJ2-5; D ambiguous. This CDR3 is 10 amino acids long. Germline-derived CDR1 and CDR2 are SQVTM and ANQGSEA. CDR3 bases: TGCAGCGTAGAAGTGGAGACCCAGTACTTC. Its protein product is CSVEVETQYF.

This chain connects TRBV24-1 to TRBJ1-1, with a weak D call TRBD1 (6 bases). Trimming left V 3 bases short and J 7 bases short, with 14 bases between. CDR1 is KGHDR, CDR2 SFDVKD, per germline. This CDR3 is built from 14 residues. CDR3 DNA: TGTGCCACCAGTGATCCCGCCAGGGGAGGTGAAGCTTTCTTT. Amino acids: CATSDPARGGEAFF.

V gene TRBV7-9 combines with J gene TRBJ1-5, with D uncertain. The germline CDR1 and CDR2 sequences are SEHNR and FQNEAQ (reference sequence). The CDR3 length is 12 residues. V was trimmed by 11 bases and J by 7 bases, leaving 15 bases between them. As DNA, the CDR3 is TGTGCCTGGAGTTCGCCGGGGCAGCCCCAGCATTTT. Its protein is CAWSSPGQPQHF.

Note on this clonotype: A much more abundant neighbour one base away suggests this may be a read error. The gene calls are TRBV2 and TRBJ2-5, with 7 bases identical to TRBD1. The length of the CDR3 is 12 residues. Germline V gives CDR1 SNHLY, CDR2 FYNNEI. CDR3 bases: TGTGCCGGCAGGGGGATCCAAGAGACCCAGTACTTC. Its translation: CAGRGIQETQYF.

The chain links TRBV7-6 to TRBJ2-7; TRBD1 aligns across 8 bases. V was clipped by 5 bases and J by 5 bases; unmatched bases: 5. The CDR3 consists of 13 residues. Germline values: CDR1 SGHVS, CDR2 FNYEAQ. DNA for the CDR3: TGTGCCAGCAGCGGCTACAGGGGGGACGAGCAGTACTTC. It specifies CASSGYRGDEQYF.

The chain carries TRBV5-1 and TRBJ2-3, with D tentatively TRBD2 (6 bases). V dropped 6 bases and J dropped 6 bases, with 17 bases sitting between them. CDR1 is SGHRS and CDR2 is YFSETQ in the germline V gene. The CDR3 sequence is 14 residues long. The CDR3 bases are TGCGCCAGCACCCCTGGGGGGAGCTACGATACGCAGTATTTT. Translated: CASTPGGSYDTQYF.

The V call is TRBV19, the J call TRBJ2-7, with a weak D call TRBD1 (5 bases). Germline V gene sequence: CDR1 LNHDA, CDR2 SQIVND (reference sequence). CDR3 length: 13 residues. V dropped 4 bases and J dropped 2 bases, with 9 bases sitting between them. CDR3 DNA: TGTGCCAGTAGTACAGGGTTCGCCTACGAGCAGTACTTC. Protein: CASSTGFAYEQYF.

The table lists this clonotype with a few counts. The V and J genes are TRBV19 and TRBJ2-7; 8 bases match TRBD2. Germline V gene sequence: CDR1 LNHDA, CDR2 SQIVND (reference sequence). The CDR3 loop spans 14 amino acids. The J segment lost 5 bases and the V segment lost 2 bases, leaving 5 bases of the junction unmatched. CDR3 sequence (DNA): TGTGCCAGTAGTATAAGCGGGAGCGCTCACGAGCAGTACTTC. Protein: CASSISGSAHEQYF.

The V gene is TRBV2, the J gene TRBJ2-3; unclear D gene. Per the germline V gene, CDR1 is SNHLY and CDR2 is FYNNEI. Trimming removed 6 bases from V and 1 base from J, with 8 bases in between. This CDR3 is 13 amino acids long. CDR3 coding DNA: TGTGCCAGCAGGGTGGTGGGCACAGATACGCAGTATTTT. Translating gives CASRVVGTDTQYF.

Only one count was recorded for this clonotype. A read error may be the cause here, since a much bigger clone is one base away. In nucleotides, the CDR3 is TGTGCCAGCAGGAGGGGTCGTAGAGATCGGGAAGCTTCCTTT. It is translated as CASRRGRRDREASF. The chain links TRBV2 to TRBJ1-1; D perhaps matches TRBD1 (5 bases). Germline CDR1 SNHLY, CDR2 FYNNEI. The CDR3 has 14 residues.